Listed here are 4 T cell receptor beta chains from one sample, sequenced in a study of breast tumors, draining lymph nodes, adjacent tissues. The lymph nodes were axillary draining lymph nodes from breast cancer patients. TCRdb re-called the multiplex PCR reads through MiXCR, storing one row per CDR3 protein. The sample yields 270,000 or so distinct CDR3 sequences, 30% seen once. The sequenced sample consisted of axillary lymph node tissue. All receptors derive from a female donor with breast cancer. Some clones in this sample may be carry-over from other donors' samples.

On this clonotype: At one boundary the junction diverges from the germline segment, which might be a read error. The chain has TRBV24-1 and TRBJ2-2; D could derive from TRBD1 or TRBD2 (5 bases each). This CDR3 spans 17 amino acids. The germline V gene has CDR1 KGHDR and CDR2 SFDVKD. The CDR3 is CATSDLPGTGNTGELLF. The CDR3, as DNA: TGTGCCACCAGTGATTTGCCCGGGACGGGGAACACCGGGGAGCTGCTTTTC.

This clonotype was detected ten times or more. The chain links TRBV7-9 to TRBJ2-2, with a weak D call TRBD2 (6 bases). V lost 3 bases and J lost 0, with 14 bases in between. Germline assignment: CDR1 SEHNR and CDR2 FQNEAQ (reference sequence). The CDR3 is 17 residues long. CDR3 nucleotides: TGTGCCAGCAGCTTTCGGCTAGCGTTTTCGAACACCGGGGAGCTGTTTTTT. Amino acids: CASSFRLAFSNTGELFF.

This clonotype was counted many times. The V call is TRBV4-1, the J call TRBJ1-4; 7 nucleotides agree with TRBD1. Germline V lookup: CDR1 MGHRA, CDR2 YSYEKL. The junction had 1 base not matched to a gene; V was cut back by 0 bases and J by 6 bases. This CDR3 comprises 14 residues. CDR3 bases: TGCGCCAGCAGCCAAGAAAGGGGGCATGAAAAACTGTTTTTT. The encoded protein is CASSQERGHEKLFF.

This clonotype was recorded many times. The J gene is TRBJ2-1, the V gene TRBV11-1, with TRBD2 matching 14 bases. Germline assignment: CDR1 SGHAT and CDR2 FQDESV (reference sequence). CDR3 length: 17 residues. The V segment lost 3 bases and the J segment 7 bases; nucleotides outside the gene matches: 8. Here the CDR3 reads CASSLPSGTSGRNEQFF. The DNA of the CDR3 is TGTGCCAGCAGCTTGCCTTCCGGGACTAGCGGGAGAAATGAGCAGTTCTTC. Looking up the rest from reference TRBV11-1 and TRBJ2-1 gives the full variable domain: EAEVAQSPRYKITEKSQAVAFWCDPISGHATLYWYRQILGQGPELLVQFQDESVVDDSQLPKDRFSAERLKGVDSTLKIQPAELGDSAMYLCASSLPSGTSGRNEQFFGPGTRLTVL.